The next 21 T cell receptor beta chains were all read from a single sample in a study of T cell responses to AZD1222 COVID-19 vaccine (TCRdb year 2021). Libraries were prepared through the immunoSEQ multiplex PCR assay. TCRdb took this table from immuneACCESS and kept in-frame rearrangements with V and J called. Such tables lack part of the clones; where checked against another copy, unresolved V genes explain under half of the gap, and the rest is unexplained. The sample has roughly 110,000 clones on record, around 90% of them singletons. The ten most abundant clones make up 4.5% to 5.5% of the sample. The time point label, read with the paper, signifies: about 28 days (+/-7) after the second vaccine dose. The starting material was peripheral blood, obtained 28 days after the second AZD1222 dose. The receptor source for this set is an adult who received the AZD1222 COVID-19 vaccine.

As DNA, the CDR3 is TGTGCCAGCAGCGTTACTAAACAGGGGATGAACACTGAAGCTTTCTTT. Translation: CASSVTKQGMNTEAFF. This chain uses TRBV2 with TRBJ1-1, with 7 bases identical to TRBD1. Germline V gene sequence: CDR1 SNHLY, CDR2 FYNNEI. CDR3 length: 16 residues. Germline trimming cut 6 bases from V and 0 bases from J; bases unmatched to any gene: 10.

This chain links TRBV7-2 with TRBJ1-5, with D tentatively TRBD1 (5 bases). The V and J ends lost 3 bases and 0 bases respectively, with 15 bases between them. Germline assignment: CDR1 SGHTA and CDR2 FQGNSA. This CDR3 is 17 amino acids long. The CDR3 sequence: CASSFGTLFYSNQPQHF. CDR3 nucleotide sequence: TGTGCCAGCAGCTTCGGGACGCTATTTTATAGCAATCAGCCCCAGCATTTT.

This chain connects TRBV28 to TRBJ1-6; 7 bases are shared with TRBD1. The V and J ends lost 11 bases and 6 bases, in that order; junction bases with no gene match: 7. The germline V gene encodes CDR1 MDHEN and CDR2 SYDVKM. The CDR3 is 13 amino acids. The CDR3 DNA follows: TGTGCCGGACGGACAGGATCTAATTCACCCCTCCACTTT. As protein: CAGRTGSNSPLHF. The variable domain in full, with the rest retrieved from reference TRBV28 and TRBJ1-6, is DVKVTQSSRYLVKRTGEKVFLECVQDMDHENMFWYRQDPGLGLRLIYFSYDVKMKEKGDIPEGYSVSREKKERFSLILESASTNQTSMYLCAGRTGSNSPLHFGNGTRLTVT.

The chain joins TRBV11-3 to TRBJ2-1, with TRBD1 as a possible D gene (7 bases). The CDR3 loop spans 15 amino acids. Looked up from germline, CDR1 is SGHNT and CDR2 is YENEEA. With 5 bases removed from V and 4 bases from J, the gap between germline ends came to 15 bases. CDR3 amino acids: CASSPQGGLYNEQFF. CDR3 nucleotides: TGTGCCAGCAGCCCCCAGGGGGGCCTGTACAATGAGCAGTTCTTC.

The chain couples TRBV25-1 to TRBJ1-6; D is unclear. Germline V gene sequence: CDR1 MGHDK, CDR2 SYGVNS. The CDR3 contains 14 residues. Trimming cost V 2 bases and J 7 bases, with 9 bases left between them. CDR3 sequence reads: CASSEGMGNSPLHF. The CDR3 bases are TGTGCCAGCAGTGAAGGGATGGGGAATTCACCCCTCCACTTT.

The chain joins TRBV5-1 to TRBJ2-7; 7 bases line up with TRBD2. Germline V gene sequence: CDR1 SGHRS, CDR2 YFSETQ. J lost 3 bases, V lost 0 bases, and 3 bases had no gene match. The CDR3 runs 14 residues. CDR3 amino acids: CASSLGEGNYEQYF. For the CDR3, the DNA is TGCGCCAGCAGCTTGGGGGAGGGCAACTACGAGCAGTACTTC. The full variable domain, with the rest looked up from reference TRBV5-1 and TRBJ2-7, is KAGVTQTPRYLIKTRGQQVTLSCSPISGHRSVSWYQQTPGQGLQFLFEYFSETQRNKGNFPGRFSGRQFSNSRSEMNVSTLELGDSALYLCASSLGEGNYEQYFGPGTRLTVT.

J is TRBJ1-1 and V is TRBV5-4; D might be TRBD1 (6 bases). CDR1 and CDR2 (germline): SGHNT, YYREEE (reference sequence). The CDR3 length is 14 residues. With 5 bases removed from V and 3 bases from J, the gap between germline ends came to 14 bases. CDR3 residues: CASRERGGDTEAFF. The CDR3 nucleotides are TGTGCCAGCAGGGAGCGAGGGGGGGACACTGAAGCTTTCTTT.

The V and J genes are TRBV20-1 and TRBJ2-7; 7 bases fit TRBD2. J gave up 4 bases and V 6 bases, and 9 bases lay outside the gene matches. Germline loops: CDR1 DFQATT, CDR2 SNEGSKA (reference sequence). The CDR3 length is 13 residues. CDR3 bases: TGCAGTGCCAGTAGCGGGCTAGAATACGAGCAGTACTTC. It encodes CSASSGLEYEQYF.

The J gene is TRBJ2-1, the V gene TRBV27; TRBD1 matches at 9 bases. Germline V CDR1 and CDR2: MNHEY, SMNVEV (reference sequence). V gave up 7 bases and J gave up 7 bases; unmatched junction bases: 8. The CDR3 is made up of 14 amino acids. DNA for the CDR3: TGTGCCAGCACTAATGGTGGGACAGGGAATGAGCAGTTCTTC. Its protein product is CASTNGGTGNEQFF.

V and J are TRBV5-6 and TRBJ1-6; a weak D match, TRBD1 (5 bases). The V gene lost 4 bases and the J gene lost 7 bases, with 18 bases spanning the gap. CDR1 and CDR2 (germline): SGHDT, YYEEEE. The CDR3 extends over 16 amino acids. The CDR3 DNA follows: TGTGCCAGCAGCCTATACGGGACCGCTTCAAATTCACCCCTCCACTTT. It codes for CASSLYGTASNSPLHF.

This chain uses TRBV30 with TRBJ2-2; D possibly corresponds to TRBD1 (6 bases). The CDR3 has 13 amino acids. From germline, CDR1 is GTSNPN and CDR2 SVGIG (reference sequence). V shed 5 bases and J shed 1 base, with 8 bases lying between them. CDR3: CAWGDMNTGELFF. The CDR3 DNA follows: TGTGCCTGGGGGGACATGAACACCGGGGAGCTGTTTTTT.

The rearrangement links TRBV7-9 to TRBJ2-7; 7 positions match TRBD1. V shed 1 base, J shed 1 base, and the junction held 7 bases outside the gene matches. Germline V CDR1 and CDR2: SEHNR, FQNEAQ (reference sequence). The CDR3 is made up of 16 amino acids. The CDR3 spells CASSLGGGPDSYEQYF. DNA for the CDR3: TGTGCCAGCAGCTTAGGAGGGGGCCCCGATTCCTACGAGCAGTACTTC. The full variable domain, completed using reference TRBV7-9 and TRBJ2-7, is DTGVSQNPRHKITKRGQNVTFRCDPISEHNRLYWYRQTLGQGPEFLTYFQNEAQLEKSRLLSDRFSAERPKGSFSTLEIQRTEQGDSAMYLCASSLGGGPDSYEQYFGPGTRLTVT.

The V call is TRBV3-1 (or the pseudogene TRBV3-2), the J call TRBJ1-1; D ambiguous. Germline loops: CDR1 LGHDT, CDR2 YNNKEL (reference sequence). The germline V and J ends were trimmed by 4 bases and 1 base, with 7 bases remaining between them. The CDR3 has 13 amino acids. The CDR3 nucleotides read TGTGCCAGCAGCCTTACAGAGAACACTGAAGCTTTCTTT. This codes for CASSLTENTEAFF.

The chain couples TRBV7-9 to TRBJ2-1; the D gene is possibly TRBD2 (6 bases). V was clipped by 5 bases and J by 7 bases, with 18 bases between them. The CDR3 is made up of 15 amino acids. Germline values: CDR1 SEHNR, CDR2 FQNEAQ (reference sequence). CDR3 region: CASSEDAFRGNEQFF. In DNA form, the CDR3 reads TGTGCCAGCAGCGAAGACGCTTTCCGGGGGAATGAGCAGTTCTTC. Full variable domain (rest looked up from reference TRBV7-9 and TRBJ2-1): DTGVSQNPRHKITKRGQNVTFRCDPISEHNRLYWYRQTLGQGPEFLTYFQNEAQLEKSRLLSDRFSAERPKGSFSTLEIQRTEQGDSAMYLCASSEDAFRGNEQFFGPGTRLTVL.

This CDR3 reads CASSKGGQPQHF. As DNA, the CDR3 is TGTGCCAGCAGTAAGGGGGGTCAGCCCCAGCATTTT. The chain links TRBV7-9 to TRBJ1-5; weak D call: TRBD1 (6 bases). This CDR3 has 12 amino acids. With 6 bases removed from V and 6 bases from J, the gap between germline ends came to 9 bases. Per germline, CDR1 SEHNR and CDR2 FQNEAQ (reference sequence).

The rearrangement links TRBV6-5 to TRBJ2-4; tentatively, D is TRBD1 or TRBD2 (5 bases each). V was pared by 0 bases and J by 2 bases, with 11 bases between. The germline CDR1 and CDR2 sequences are MNHEY and SVGAGI. The CDR3 contains 16 residues. CDR3 nucleotides: TGTGCCAGCAGTTACTCCTACTGGGGGACCAAAAACATTCAGTACTTC. Translating gives CASSYSYWGTKNIQYF.

This chain connects TRBV27 to TRBJ1-1, with D tentatively TRBD1 (5 bases). CDR1 and CDR2 (germline): MNHEY, SMNVEV (reference sequence). This CDR3 has 15 residues. V was clipped by 5 bases and J by 0 bases, with 13 bases between them. CDR3 nucleotides: TGTGCCAGCAGTCTCCGGGGCAACTTGAACACTGAAGCTTTCTTT. Its protein is CASSLRGNLNTEAFF.

The rearrangement uses TRBV27 and TRBJ1-5, with a possible D match to TRBD1 (5 bases). The CDR3 totals 13 residues. The V end was cut by 6 bases, the J end by 3 bases, with 9 bases between. Germline loops: CDR1 MNHEY, CDR2 SMNVEV (reference sequence). CDR3 DNA: TGTGCCAGCAGCGGGACGGACAATCAGCCCCAGCATTTT. Residues: CASSGTDNQPQHF.

The V call is TRBV3-1 (or the pseudogene TRBV3-2), the J call TRBJ1-1; D call uncertain. Germline V lookup: CDR1 LGHDT, CDR2 YNNKEL (reference sequence). V shed 6 bases and J shed 1 base, with 9 bases lying between them. This CDR3 is built from 13 residues. CDR3 DNA: TGTGCCAGCAGGGAATGGCGGAACACTGAAGCTTTCTTT. Its translation is CASREWRNTEAFF.

In this sample, this clone turned up a few times. The rearrangement joins TRBV9 to TRBJ2-1; 10 bases are a match to TRBD1. The CDR3 sequence is 15 residues long. Germline V CDR1 and CDR2: SGDLS, YYNGEE. Germline trimming cut 1 base from V and 8 bases from J; bases unmatched to any gene: 6. CDR3: CASSVRQGASDEQFF. The CDR3 DNA reads TGTGCCAGCAGCGTACGACAGGGGGCCTCGGATGAGCAGTTCTTC.

The chain uses TRBV6-1 and TRBJ1-2; 11 bases are a match to TRBD1. The CDR3 has 17 residues. The junction had 16 bases not matched to a gene; V was cut back by 4 bases and J by 9 bases. Germline assignment: CDR1 MNHNS and CDR2 SASEGT. CDR3: CASSGTGGAGRRESYTF. The CDR3 region has the DNA TGTGCCAGCAGTGGGACAGGGGGCGCAGGAAGAAGAGAGAGCTACACCTTC.